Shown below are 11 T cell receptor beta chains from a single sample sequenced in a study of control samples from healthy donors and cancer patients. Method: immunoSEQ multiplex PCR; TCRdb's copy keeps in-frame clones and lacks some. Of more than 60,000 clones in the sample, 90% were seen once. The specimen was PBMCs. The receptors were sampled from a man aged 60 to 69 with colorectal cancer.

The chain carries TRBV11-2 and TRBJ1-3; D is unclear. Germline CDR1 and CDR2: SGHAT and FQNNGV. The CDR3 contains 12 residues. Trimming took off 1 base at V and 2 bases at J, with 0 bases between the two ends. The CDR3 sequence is CASSLAGNTIYF. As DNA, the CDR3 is TGTGCCAGCAGCTTAGCTGGAAACACCATATATTTT.

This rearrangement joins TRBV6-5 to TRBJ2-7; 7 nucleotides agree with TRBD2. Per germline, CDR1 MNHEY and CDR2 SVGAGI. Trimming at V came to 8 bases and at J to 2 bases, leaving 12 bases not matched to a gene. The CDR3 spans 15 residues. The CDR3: CASVLTGGNTYEQYF. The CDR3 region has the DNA TGTGCCAGCGTCTTGACGGGGGGTAATACCTACGAGCAGTACTTC.

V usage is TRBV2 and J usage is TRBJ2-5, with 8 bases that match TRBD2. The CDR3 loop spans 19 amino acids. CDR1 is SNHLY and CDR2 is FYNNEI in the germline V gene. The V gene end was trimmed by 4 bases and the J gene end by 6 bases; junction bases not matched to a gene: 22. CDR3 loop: CASSAVTTRLATTRKTQYF. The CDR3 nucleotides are TGTGCCAGCAGTGCGGTTACGACTAGACTAGCGACGACCCGGAAGACCCAGTACTTC.

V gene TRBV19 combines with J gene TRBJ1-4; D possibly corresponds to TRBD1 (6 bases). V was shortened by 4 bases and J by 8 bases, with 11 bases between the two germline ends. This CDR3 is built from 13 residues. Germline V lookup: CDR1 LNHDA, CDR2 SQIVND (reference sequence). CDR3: CASSTQGSEKLFF. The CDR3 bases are TGTGCCAGTAGTACACAGGGCTCCGAAAAACTGTTTTTT.

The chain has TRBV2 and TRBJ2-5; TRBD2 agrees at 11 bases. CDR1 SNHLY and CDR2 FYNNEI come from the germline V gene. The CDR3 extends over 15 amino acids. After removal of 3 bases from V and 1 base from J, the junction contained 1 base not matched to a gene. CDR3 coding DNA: TGTGCCAGCAGTGAGACTAGCGGGGCCCAAGAGACCCAGTACTTC. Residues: CASSETSGAQETQYF. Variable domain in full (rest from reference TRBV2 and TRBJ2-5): EPEVTQTPSHQVTQMGQEVILRCVPISNHLYFYWYRQILGQKVEFLVSFYNNEISEKSEIFDDQFSVERPDGSNFTLKIRSTKLEDSAMYFCASSETSGAQETQYFGPGTRLLVL.

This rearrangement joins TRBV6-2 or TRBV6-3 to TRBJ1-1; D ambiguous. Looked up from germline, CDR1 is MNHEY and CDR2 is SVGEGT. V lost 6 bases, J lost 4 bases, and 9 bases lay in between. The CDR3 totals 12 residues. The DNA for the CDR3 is TGTGCCAGCAGCACACCCGGCACTGAAGCTTTCTTT. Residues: CASSTPGTEAFF.

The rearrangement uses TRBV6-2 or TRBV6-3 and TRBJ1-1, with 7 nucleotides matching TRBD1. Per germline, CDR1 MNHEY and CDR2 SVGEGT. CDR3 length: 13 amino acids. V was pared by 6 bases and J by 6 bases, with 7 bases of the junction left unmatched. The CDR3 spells CASSHGQDPEAFF. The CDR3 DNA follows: TGTGCCAGCAGCCACGGACAGGACCCTGAAGCTTTCTTT.

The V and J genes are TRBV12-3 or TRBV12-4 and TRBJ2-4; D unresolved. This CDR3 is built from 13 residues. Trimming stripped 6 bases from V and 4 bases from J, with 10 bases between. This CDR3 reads CASSPGEKNIQYF. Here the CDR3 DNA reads TGTGCCAGCAGCCCTGGGGAAAAAAACATTCAGTACTTC.

CDR3 protein: CASKGVHEQYF. The DNA of the CDR3 is TGTGCCTCAAAGGGCGTCCACGAGCAGTACTTC. The chain joins TRBV19 to TRBJ2-7; no clear D gene. Germline CDR1 is LNHDA and CDR2 is SQIVND (reference sequence). V shed 11 bases and J shed 5 bases, with 13 bases lying between them. The CDR3 has 11 residues.

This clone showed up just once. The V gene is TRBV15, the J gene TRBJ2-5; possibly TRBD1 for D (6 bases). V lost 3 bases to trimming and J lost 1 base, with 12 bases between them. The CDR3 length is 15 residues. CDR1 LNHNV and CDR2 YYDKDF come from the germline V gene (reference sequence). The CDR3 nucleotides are TGTGCCACCAGCAGTCCGAGGACAGCCCAAGAGACCCAGTACTTC. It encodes CATSSPRTAQETQYF. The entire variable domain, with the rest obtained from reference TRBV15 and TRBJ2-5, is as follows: DAMVIQNPRYQVTQFGKPVTLSCSQTLNHNVMYWYQQKSSQAPKLLFHYYDKDFNNEADTPDNFQSRRPNTSFCFLDIRSPGLGDTAMYLCATSSPRTAQETQYFGPGTRLLVL.

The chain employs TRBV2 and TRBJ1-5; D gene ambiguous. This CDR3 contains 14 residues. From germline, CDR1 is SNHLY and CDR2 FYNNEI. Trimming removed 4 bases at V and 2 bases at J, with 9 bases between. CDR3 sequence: CASSGGYRNQPQHF. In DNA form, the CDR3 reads TGTGCCAGCAGTGGTGGGTATCGCAATCAGCCCCAGCATTTT.